The rows below give T cell receptor beta chains drawn from one sample of a study of Graves' ophthalmopathy and Graves' hyperthyroidism. TCRdb processed the multiplex PCR reads anew with MiXCR; each CDR3 protein has one entry. The data contain 600,000 to 950,000 distinct CDR3 sequences, roughly two fifths of them singletons. The sample consisted of peripheral blood. These TCRs come from an adult man with Graves' ophthalmopathy. Each CDR3 is given with its conserved first and last residue. The order of the fields is J gene, clone size, D gene, V gene, CDR3 protein, CDR3 DNA. The D gene is left open where the match is weak. Size is omitted from some rows. Given values are once, few, many or a class for expanded clones.

>TRBJ1-2|-|-|TRBV5-6
CASSTYSRGGYGYTF
TGTGCCAGCAGCACTTACTCGAGGGGTGGCTATGGCTACACCTTC
>TRBJ1-1|-|-|TRBV5-4
CASSLGKLNTEAFF
TGTGCCAGCAGCTTGGGGAAACTTAACACTGAAGCTTTCTTT
>TRBJ2-5|-|TRBD2|TRBV4-1
CASRRGLAGVETQYF
TGCGCCAGCAGGCGGGGACTAGCGGGGGTAGAGACCCAGTACTTC
>TRBJ1-2|few|-|TRBV2
CASSQGVGADGYTF
TGTGCCAGCAGCCAAGGGGTGGGGGCGGATGGCTACACCTTC
>TRBJ1-6|many|-|TRBV19
CASTEAGLGGMYSPLHF
TGTGCCAGTACCGAAGCTGGTCTTGGGGGAATGTATTCACCCCTCCACTTT
>TRBJ2-5|many|TRBD1|TRBV24-1
CATSGQGGEETQYF
TGTGCCACCAGTGGACAGGGTGGGGAGGAGACCCAGTACTTC
>TRBJ2-5|-|TRBD1|TRBV29-1
CSVEEGQQETQYF
TGCAGCGTTGAAGAGGGACAGCAAGAGACCCAGTACTTC
>TRBJ1-1|-|-|TRBV7-9
CASSLIAGDGAFF
TGTGCCAGCAGCTTAATAGCCGGGGACGGAGCTTTCTTT
>TRBJ1-2|many|-|TRBV9
CASAGDNYGYTF
TGTGCCTCGGCAGGCGATAACTATGGCTACACCTTC
>TRBJ1-4|few|-|TRBV4-3
CASSQDYRRGNEKLFF
TGCGCCAGCAGCCAAGATTACCGGAGAGGGAATGAAAAACTGTTTTTT
>TRBJ2-7|-|-|TRBV9
CASRGPAGAEQYF
TGTGCCAGCAGGGGACCTGCCGGGGCCGAGCAGTACTTC
>TRBJ1-1|many|-|TRBV7-9
CASSGDTLNTEAFF
TGTGCCAGCAGCGGGGACACCCTGAACACTGAAGCTTTCTTT
>TRBJ2-5|-|-|TRBV10-3
CAISDQPHQTQYF
TGTGCCATCAGTGACCAGCCCCACCAGACCCAGTACTTC
>TRBJ1-6|many|-|TRBV9
CASSAHSSYNSPLHF
TGTGCCAGCAGCGCCCATAGCTCCTATAATTCACCCCTCCACTTT
>TRBJ2-7|-|-|TRBV10-3
CASSYSKAGREQYF
TGTGCCAGCAGTTACTCGAAGGCCGGCCGTGAGCAGTACTTC
>TRBJ2-5|-|TRBD2|TRBV7-2
CASSPSGRVETQYF
TGTGCCAGCAGCCCTAGCGGGAGGGTAGAGACCCAGTACTTC
>TRBJ2-7|-|-|TRBV20-1
CSASRAELSYEQYF
TGCAGTGCTAGTCGTGCGGAGCTCTCCTACGAGCAGTACTTC
>TRBJ2-5|-|-|TRBV2
CASKLSRSGRETQYF
TGTGCCAGCAAGCTCAGCAGATCGGGGCGGGAGACCCAGTACTTC
>TRBJ1-5|-|-|TRBV6-6
CASSYPWAGDNQPQHF
TGTGCCAGCAGTTACCCCTGGGCAGGGGACAATCAGCCCCAGCATTTT
>TRBJ2-7|-|-|TRBV7-9
CASSFGGAEPQQYF
TGTGCCAGCAGCTTTGGAGGGGCCGAGCCCCAGCAGTACTTC
>TRBJ2-5|many|-|TRBV29-1
CSVKKGGETQYF
TGCAGCGTTAAGAAAGGAGGCGAGACCCAGTACTTC
>TRBJ2-7|few|TRBD2|TRBV2
CASTPHTSGGSYEQYF
TGTGCCAGCACCCCTCACACTAGCGGAGGCTCCTACGAGCAGTACTTC
>TRBJ2-3|-|-|TRBV2
CASGGGDTQYF
TGTGCCAGCGGGGGAGGAGATACGCAGTATTTT
>TRBJ2-7|-|TRBD2|TRBV7-6
CASSPSGRALTYEQYF
TGTGCCAGCAGCCCTAGCGGGAGGGCCCTCACCTACGAGCAGTACTTC
>TRBJ1-1|-|-|TRBV29-1
CSVDKGSENTEAFF
TGCAGCGTTGACAAAGGGTCAGAGAACACTGAAGCTTTCTTT
>TRBJ1-1|-|-|TRBV2
CASSRLDSKWTEAFF
TGTGCCAGCAGCCGGCTAGACTCGAAATGGACTGAAGCTTTCTTT
>TRBJ1-2|few|-|TRBV5-1
CASSPFGGAYGYTF
TGCGCCAGCAGCCCCTTTGGGGGGGCCTATGGCTACACCTTC
>TRBJ1-5|-|-|TRBV7-9
CASSLGPIQPQHF
TGTGCCAGCAGCTTAGGTCCAATCCAGCCCCAGCATTTT
>TRBJ1-5|few|-|TRBV19
CASSIQGSDQPQHF
TGTGCCAGTAGTATACAGGGGTCGGATCAGCCCCAGCATTTT
>TRBJ1-5|many|-|TRBV20-1
CSARVVGVNQPQHF
TGCAGTGCTAGAGTAGTCGGGGTTAATCAGCCCCAGCATTTT
>TRBJ1-5|-|-|TRBV10-3
CAISARQVSNQPQHF
TGTGCCATCAGTGCCAGACAGGTTAGCAATCAGCCCCAGCATTTT
>TRBJ2-2|-|TRBD2|TRBV7-9
CASSLRGRVTGELFF
TGCGCCAGCAGCTTGCGCGGGAGAGTCACCGGGGAGCTGTTTTTT
>TRBJ2-2|-|-|TRBV25-1
CASLARQFTGELFF
TGTGCCAGCCTAGCACGACAGTTCACCGGGGAGCTGTTTTTT
>TRBJ1-2|once|-|TRBV7-9
CASSSRQESNYGYTF
TGTGCCAGCAGCTCCCGACAGGAGTCTAACTATGGCTACACCTTC
>TRBJ1-2|-|TRBD1|TRBV25-1
CASSTDRADGYTF
TGTGCCAGCAGTACTGACAGGGCGGATGGCTACACCTTT
>TRBJ1-2|-|TRBD1|TRBV2
CACSAGTGVYGYTF
TGTGCCTGCAGTGCTGGGACAGGGGTCTATGGCTACACCTTC